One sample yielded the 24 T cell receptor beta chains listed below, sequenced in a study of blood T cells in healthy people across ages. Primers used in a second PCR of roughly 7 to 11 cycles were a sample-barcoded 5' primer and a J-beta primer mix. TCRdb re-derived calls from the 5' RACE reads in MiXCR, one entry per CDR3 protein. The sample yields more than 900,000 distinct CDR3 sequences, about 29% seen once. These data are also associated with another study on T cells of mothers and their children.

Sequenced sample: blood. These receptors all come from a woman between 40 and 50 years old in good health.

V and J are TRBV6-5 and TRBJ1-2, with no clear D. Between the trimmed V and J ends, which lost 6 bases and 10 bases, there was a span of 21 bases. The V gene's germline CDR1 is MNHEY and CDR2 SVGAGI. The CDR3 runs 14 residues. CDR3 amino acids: CASRGEQESWDYTF. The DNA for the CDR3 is TGTGCCAGCAGAGGCGAGCAGGAGAGTTGGGACTACACCTTC.

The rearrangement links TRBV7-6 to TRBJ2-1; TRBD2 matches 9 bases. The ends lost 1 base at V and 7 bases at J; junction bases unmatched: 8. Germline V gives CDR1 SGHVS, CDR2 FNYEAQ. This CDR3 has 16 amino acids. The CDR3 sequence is CASSLEAGLAKNEQFF. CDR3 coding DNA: TGTGCCAGCAGCTTAGAGGCGGGACTAGCCAAAAATGAGCAGTTCTTC.

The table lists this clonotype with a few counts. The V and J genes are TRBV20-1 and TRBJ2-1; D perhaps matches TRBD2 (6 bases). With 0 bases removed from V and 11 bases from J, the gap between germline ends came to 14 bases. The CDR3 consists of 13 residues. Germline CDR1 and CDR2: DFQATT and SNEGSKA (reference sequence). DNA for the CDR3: TGCAGTGCTAGAGATCAGGGCGGAGGGAAGCAGTTCTTC. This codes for CSARDQGGGKQFF.

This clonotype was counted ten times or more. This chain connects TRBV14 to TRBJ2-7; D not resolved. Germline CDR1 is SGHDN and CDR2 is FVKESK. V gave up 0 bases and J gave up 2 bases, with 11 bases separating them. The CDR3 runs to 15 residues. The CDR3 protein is CASSQDEALPYEQYF. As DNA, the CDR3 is TGTGCCAGCAGCCAAGATGAGGCCCTTCCCTACGAGCAGTACTTC.

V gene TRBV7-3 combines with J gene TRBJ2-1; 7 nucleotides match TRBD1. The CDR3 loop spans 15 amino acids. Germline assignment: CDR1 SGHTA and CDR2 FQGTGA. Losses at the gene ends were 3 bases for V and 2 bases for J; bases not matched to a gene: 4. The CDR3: CASSFGDRAYNEQFF. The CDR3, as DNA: TGTGCCAGCAGCTTTGGTGACAGGGCCTACAATGAGCAGTTCTTC.

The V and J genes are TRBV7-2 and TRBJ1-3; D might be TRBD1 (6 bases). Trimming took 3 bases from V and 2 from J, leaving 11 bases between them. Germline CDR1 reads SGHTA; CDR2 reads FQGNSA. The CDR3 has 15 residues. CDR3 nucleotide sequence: TGTGCCAGCAGCTTGACAGGAGGGACTGGAAACACCATATATTTT. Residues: CASSLTGGTGNTIYF.

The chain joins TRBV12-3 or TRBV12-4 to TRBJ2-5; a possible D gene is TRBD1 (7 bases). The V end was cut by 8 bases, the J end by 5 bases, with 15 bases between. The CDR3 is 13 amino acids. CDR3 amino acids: CASGGTVVETQYF. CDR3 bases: TGTGCCAGCGGAGGGACAGTGGTGGAGACCCAGTACTTC.

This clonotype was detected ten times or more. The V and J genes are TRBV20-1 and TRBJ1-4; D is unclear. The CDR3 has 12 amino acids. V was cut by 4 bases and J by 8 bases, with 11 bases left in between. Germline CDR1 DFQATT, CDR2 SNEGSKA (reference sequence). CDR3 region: CSAIGDREKLFF. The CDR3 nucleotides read TGCAGTGCTATCGGGGATCGCGAAAAACTGTTTTTT.

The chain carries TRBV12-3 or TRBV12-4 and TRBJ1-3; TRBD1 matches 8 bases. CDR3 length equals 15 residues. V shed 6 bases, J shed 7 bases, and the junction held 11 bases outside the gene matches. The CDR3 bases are TGTGCCAGCAGCTGGACAGGGAGTGGTCGGAACACCATATATTTT. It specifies CASSWTGSGRNTIYF.

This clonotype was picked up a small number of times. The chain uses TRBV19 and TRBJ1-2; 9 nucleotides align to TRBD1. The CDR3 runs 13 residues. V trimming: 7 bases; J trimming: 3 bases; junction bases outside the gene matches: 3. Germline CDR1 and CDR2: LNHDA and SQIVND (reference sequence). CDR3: CASTRQGDYGYTF. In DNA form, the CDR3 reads TGTGCCAGTACCAGACAGGGGGACTATGGCTACACCTTC.

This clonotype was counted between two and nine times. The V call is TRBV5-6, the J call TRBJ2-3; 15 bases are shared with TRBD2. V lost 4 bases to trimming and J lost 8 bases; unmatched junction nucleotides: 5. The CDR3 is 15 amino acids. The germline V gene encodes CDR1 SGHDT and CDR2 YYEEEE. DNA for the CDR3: TGTGCCAGCAGCCTGGGGACTAGCGGGGGGTCTACGCAGTATTTT. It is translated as CASSLGTSGGSTQYF.

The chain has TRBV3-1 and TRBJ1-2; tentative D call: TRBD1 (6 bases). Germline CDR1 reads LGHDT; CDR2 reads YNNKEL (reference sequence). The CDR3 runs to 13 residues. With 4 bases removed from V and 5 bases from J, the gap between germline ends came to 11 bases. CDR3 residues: CASSRGAAYGYTF. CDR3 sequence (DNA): TGTGCCAGCAGCCGGGGGGCAGCATATGGCTACACCTTC.

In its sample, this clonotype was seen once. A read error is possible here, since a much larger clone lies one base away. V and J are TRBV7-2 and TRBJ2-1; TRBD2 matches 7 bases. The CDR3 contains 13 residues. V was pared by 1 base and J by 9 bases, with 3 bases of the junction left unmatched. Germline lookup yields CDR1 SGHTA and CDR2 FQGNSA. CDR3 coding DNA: TGTGCCAGCAGCTTAGAGCGGGGTGTTGAGCAGTTCTTC. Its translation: CASSLERGVEQFF.

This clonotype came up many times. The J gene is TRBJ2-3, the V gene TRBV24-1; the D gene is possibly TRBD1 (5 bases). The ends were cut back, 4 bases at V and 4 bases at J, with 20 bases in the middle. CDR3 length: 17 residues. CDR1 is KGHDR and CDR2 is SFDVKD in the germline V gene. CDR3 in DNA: TGTGCCACCAGTGACTACTCCAGGGCCCCCGGGTCAGATACGCAGTATTTT. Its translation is CATSDYSRAPGSDTQYF.

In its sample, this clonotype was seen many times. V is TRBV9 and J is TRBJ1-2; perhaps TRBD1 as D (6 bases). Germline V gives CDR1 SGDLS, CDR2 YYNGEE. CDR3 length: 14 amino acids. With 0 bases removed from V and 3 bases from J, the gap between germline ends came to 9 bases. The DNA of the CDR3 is TGTGCCAGCAGCGTAGGGACAGAACACTATGGCTACACCTTC. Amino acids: CASSVGTEHYGYTF.

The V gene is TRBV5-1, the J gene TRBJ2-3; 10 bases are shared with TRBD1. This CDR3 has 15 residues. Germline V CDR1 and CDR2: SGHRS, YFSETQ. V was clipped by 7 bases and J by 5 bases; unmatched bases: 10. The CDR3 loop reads CASPEGTGVGDTQYF. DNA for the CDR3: TGCGCCAGCCCGGAGGGGACAGGGGTCGGAGATACGCAGTATTTT.

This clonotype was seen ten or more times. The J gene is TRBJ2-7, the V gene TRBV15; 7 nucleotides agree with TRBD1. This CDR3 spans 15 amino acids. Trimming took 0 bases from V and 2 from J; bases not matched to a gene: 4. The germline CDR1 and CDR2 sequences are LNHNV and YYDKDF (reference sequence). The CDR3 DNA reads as TGTGCCACCAGCAGAGAGGGCAGGGGGACCTACGAGCAGTACTTC. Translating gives CATSREGRGTYEQYF.

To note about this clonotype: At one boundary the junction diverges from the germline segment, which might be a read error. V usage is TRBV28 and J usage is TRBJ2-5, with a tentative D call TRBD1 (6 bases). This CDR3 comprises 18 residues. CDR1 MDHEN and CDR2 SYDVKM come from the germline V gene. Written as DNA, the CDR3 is TGTACCAGCAGTTCTATGCGAGGGACATCCGAGGGGCAAGAGACCCAGTACTTC. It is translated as CTSSSMRGTSEGQETQYF.

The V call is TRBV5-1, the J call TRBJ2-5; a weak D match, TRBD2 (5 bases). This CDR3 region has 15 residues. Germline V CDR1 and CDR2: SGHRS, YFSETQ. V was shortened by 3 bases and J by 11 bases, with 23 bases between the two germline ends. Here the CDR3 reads CASSSPRAPRWEQYF. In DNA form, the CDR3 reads TGCGCCAGCAGCTCACCACGGGCACCCCGTTGGGAGCAGTACTTC.

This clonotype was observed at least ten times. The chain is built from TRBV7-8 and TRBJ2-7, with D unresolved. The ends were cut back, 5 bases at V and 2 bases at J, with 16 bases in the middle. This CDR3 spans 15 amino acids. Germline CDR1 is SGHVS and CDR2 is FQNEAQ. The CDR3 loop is CASSPSKGVPYEQYF. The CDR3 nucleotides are TGTGCCAGCAGCCCCTCCAAGGGCGTCCCCTACGAGCAGTACTTC.

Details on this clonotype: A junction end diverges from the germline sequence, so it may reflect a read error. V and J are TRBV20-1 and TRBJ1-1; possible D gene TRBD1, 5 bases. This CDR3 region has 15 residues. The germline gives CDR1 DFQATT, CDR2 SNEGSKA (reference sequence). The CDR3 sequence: CSARSADMKNSEAFF. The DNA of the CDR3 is TGCAGTGCTAGGTCCGCGGACATGAAGAACTCTGAAGCTTTCTTT.

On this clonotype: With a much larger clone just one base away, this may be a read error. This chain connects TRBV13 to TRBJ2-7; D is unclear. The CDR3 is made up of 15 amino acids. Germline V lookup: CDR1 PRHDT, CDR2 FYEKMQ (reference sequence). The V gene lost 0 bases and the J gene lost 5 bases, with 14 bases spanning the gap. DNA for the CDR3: TGTGCCAGCAGCTTAGGCGTAGACAACCCCCACGAGCAGTACTTC. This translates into CASSLGVDNPHEQYF.

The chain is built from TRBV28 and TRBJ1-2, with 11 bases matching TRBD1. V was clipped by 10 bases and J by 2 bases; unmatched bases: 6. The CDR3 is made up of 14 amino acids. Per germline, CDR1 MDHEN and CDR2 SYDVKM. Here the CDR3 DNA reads TGTGCCACCAAGGGACAGGGGGAAAACTATGGCTACACCTTC. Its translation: CATKGQGENYGYTF.

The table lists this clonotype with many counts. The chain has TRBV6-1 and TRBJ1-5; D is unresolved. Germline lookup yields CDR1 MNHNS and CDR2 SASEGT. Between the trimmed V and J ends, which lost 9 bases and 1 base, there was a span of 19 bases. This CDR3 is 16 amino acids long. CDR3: CASHETGEPSNQPQHF. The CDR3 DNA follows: TGTGCCAGTCACGAGACCGGGGAACCAAGCAATCAGCCCCAGCATTTT.